This T cell receptor beta chain originates from a study of blood T cell repertoires in COVID-19. Sequencing was performed with immunoSEQ multiplex PCR; in TCRdb, only in-frame clones are kept and a portion is missing. The sample has some 180,000 clones; around 85% are singletons. Details on this clone: Other nucleotide sequences from this sample produce the same CDR3.

CDR1 is SEHNR and CDR2 is FQNEAQ in the germline V gene (reference sequence). V was clipped by 3 bases and J by 1 base, with 6 bases between them. The CDR3 is made up of 14 amino acids. Sequencing used peripheral blood. The chain combines TRBV7-9 with TRBJ1-4; D is perhaps TRBD1 (6 bases). This sequence originates from a man aged 45-60 years who had recovered from COVID-19. The CDR3 region has the DNA TGTGCCAGCAGCTTCAGGGGAACTAATGAAAAACTGTTTTTT. The encoded protein is CASSFRGTNEKLFF. Full variable domain (outside the CDR3, taken from reference TRBV7-9 and TRBJ1-4): DTGVSQNPRHKITKRGQNVTFRCDPISEHNRLYWYRQTLGQGPEFLTYFQNEAQLEKSRLLSDRFSAERPKGSFSTLEIQRTEQGDSAMYLCASSFRGTNEKLFFGSGTQLSVL.